These T cell receptor beta chains were read from a single sample in a study of control samples from healthy donors and cancer patients. Some clones are missing from TCRdb's copy, which holds only in-frame ones; the method was immunoSEQ multiplex PCR. The table includes about 130,000 clones, about 90% detected once. The specimen sequenced was blood. All receptors derive from a man aged 18 to 29 in good health. CDR3s include the opening cysteine and the closing phenylalanine or tryptophan. A D gene is named only where the DNA matches it firmly. Size is stated for part of the rows, as once, few or many counts, or as a class when the clone is expanded.

. | . | TRBJ2-7 | TRBV28 | CASSLNGYEQYF | TGTGCCAGCAGTTTAAACGGCTACGAGCAGTACTTC
. | . | TRBJ1-5 | TRBV10-2 | CASSGPSQPQHF | TGCGCCAGCAGCGGACCGTCTCAGCCCCAGCATTTT
TRBD2 | . | TRBJ2-3 | TRBV28 | CASSHFLAGGTDTQYF | TGTGCCAGCAGCCACTTCCTAGCGGGAGGGACAGATACGCAGTATTTT
TRBD1 | . | TRBJ1-2 | TRBV3-1/TRBV3-2 | CASSQDWTGNGYTF | TGTGCCAGCAGCCAAGATTGGACAGGGAATGGCTACACCTTC
. | . | TRBJ2-7 | TRBV10-3 | CAIRDRVYEQYF | TGTGCCATCAGAGACAGAGTTTACGAGCAGTACTTC
TRBD2 | . | TRBJ2-7 | TRBV18 | CASSQTTSVDYEQYF | TGTGCCAGCTCTCAGACGACTAGCGTGGACTACGAGCAGTACTTC
TRBD1 | . | TRBJ1-4 | TRBV3-1/TRBV3-2 | CASSLRTGTWEKLFF | TGTGCCAGCAGCCTTAGGACAGGGACTTGGGAAAAACTGTTTTTT
. | . | TRBJ1-5 | TRBV19 | CASRQADQPQHF | TGTGCCAGTCGTCAGGCTGATCAGCCCCAGCATTTT
. | few | TRBJ2-3 | TRBV5-5 | CASSPRGDTDTQYF | TGTGCCAGCAGCCCCCGAGGGGACACAGATACGCAGTATTTT
. | . | TRBJ2-5 | TRBV15 | CATARDTRYQETQYF | TGTGCCACCGCCCGGGACACCAGATACCAAGAGACCCAGTACTTC
TRBD1 | . | TRBJ1-4 | TRBV5-1 | CASSTQTGVGATNEKLFF | TGCGCCAGCAGCACCCAGACAGGGGTTGGAGCAACTAATGAAAAACTGTTTTTT
. | . | TRBJ2-2 | TRBV4-3 | CASSQPPQAGELFF | TGCGCCAGCAGCCAACCCCCTCAGGCCGGGGAGCTGTTTTTT
. | . | TRBJ2-3 | TRBV9 | CASSVARSGTDTQYF | TGTGCCAGCAGCGTCGCACGGAGTGGCACAGATACGCAGTATTTT
TRBD2 | . | TRBJ2-3 | TRBV25-1 | CASSDVRLAGFTDTQYF | TGTGCCAGCAGTGACGTTCGACTAGCGGGTTTCACAGATACGCAGTATTTT
. | . | TRBJ2-7 | TRBV9 | CASSPPGGFSYEQYF | TGTGCCAGCAGCCCCCCTGGGGGATTTTCCTACGAGCAGTACTTC
. | . | TRBJ1-5 | TRBV6-2/TRBV6-3 | CASSYDAGGGGNQPQHF | TGTGCCAGCAGTTATGACGCCGGCGGGGGCGGCAATCAGCCCCAGCATTTT
. | . | TRBJ1-1 | TRBV5-6 | CASSRTPPRDRGDEAFF | TGTGCCAGCAGCCGTACTCCACCCCGGGACCGCGGCGATGAAGCTTTCTTT
. | . | TRBJ1-6 | TRBV2 | CASSEGGSPLHF | TGTGCCAGCAGTGAAGGGGGTTCACCCCTCCACTTT
. | few | TRBJ1-2 | TRBV19 | CATRSRGSWDGYTF | TGTGCCACTAGATCAAGGGGCTCTTGGGATGGCTACACCTTC
. | . | TRBJ1-5 | TRBV4-3 | CASSQDLGTDNQPQHF | TGCGCCAGCAGCCAAGATCTCGGGACGGACAATCAGCCCCAGCATTTT
TRBD1 | . | TRBJ1-2 | TRBV6-5 | CASSDRGGYTF | TGTGCCAGCAGCGACAGGGGTGGCTACACCTTC
. | once | TRBJ1-5 | TRBV2 | CASSVGFANQPQHF | TGTGCCAGCAGTGTGGGCTTTGCAAATCAGCCCCAGCATTTT
TRBD1 | . | TRBJ1-5 | TRBV9 | CASSADREGNQPQHF | TGTGCCAGCAGCGCCGACAGGGAGGGCAATCAGCCCCAGCATTTT
. | . | TRBJ1-1 | TRBV7-2 | CASSSGRLAFF | TGTGCCAGCAGCTCGGGACGCTTGGCTTTCTTT
. | . | TRBJ2-7 | TRBV7-9 | CASSPPGLGVGEQYF | TGTGCCAGCAGCCCCCCAGGTCTGGGGGTTGGCGAGCAGTACTTC
. | . | TRBJ2-7 | TRBV5-4 | CASSLDESSYEQYF | TGTGCCAGCAGCTTGGATGAGAGCTCCTACGAGCAGTACTTC
. | . | TRBJ1-2 | TRBV9 | CASSKHQTGDNYGYTF | TGTGCCAGCAGCAAACACCAGACAGGAGATAACTATGGCTACACCTTC
. | . | TRBJ2-2 | TRBV6-2/TRBV6-3 | CASSHFGELFF | TGTGCCAGCAGCCACTTCGGGGAGCTGTTTTTT